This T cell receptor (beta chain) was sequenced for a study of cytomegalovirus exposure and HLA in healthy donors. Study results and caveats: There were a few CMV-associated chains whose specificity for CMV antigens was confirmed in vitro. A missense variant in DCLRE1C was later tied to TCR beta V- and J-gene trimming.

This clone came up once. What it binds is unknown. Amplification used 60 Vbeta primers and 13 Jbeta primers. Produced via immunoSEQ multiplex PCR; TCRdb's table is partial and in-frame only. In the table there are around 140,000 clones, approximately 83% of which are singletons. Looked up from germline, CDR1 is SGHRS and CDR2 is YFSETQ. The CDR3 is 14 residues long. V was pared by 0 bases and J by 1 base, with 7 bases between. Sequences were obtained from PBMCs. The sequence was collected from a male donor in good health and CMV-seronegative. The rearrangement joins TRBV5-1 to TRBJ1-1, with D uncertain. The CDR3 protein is CASSLASGNTEAFF. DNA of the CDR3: TGCGCCAGCAGCTTGGCTAGCGGGAACACTGAAGCTTTCTTT.